This T cell receptor (beta chain) came from a study of blood T cells in healthy people across ages. General study results and limits: Diversity estimates drawn from one million T cells were deemed underestimates.

Using a J-beta primer mix together with a sample-barcoded 5' primer, a second PCR was run for about 6 to 12 cycles. Each CDR3 protein gets one entry after TCRdb re-called the 5' RACE reads with MiXCR. The sample comprises about 730,000 distinct CDR3 sequences, approximately 39% of which are singletons, and roughly 20% rests with the top ten. Extraction of total RNA produced a minimum of 6 micrograms from each sample. Turning to this clonotype: Antigen unknown.

The clonotype originates from a woman aged 55-69 years in good health. The specimen sequenced was blood.

This chain's CDR3 is CRAWASETQYF. The CDR3, as DNA: TGCAGGGCGTGGGCCTCAGAGACCCAGTACTTC. This chain joins TRBV20-1 and TRBJ2-5; D not certain. Germline V CDR1 and CDR2: DFQATT, SNEGSKA (reference sequence). The CDR3 is 11 residues long.